This TCR beta chain was identified during a study of cytomegalovirus exposure and HLA in healthy donors. TCRdb's copy holds only in-frame clones and misses some; the assay was immunoSEQ multiplex PCR. The table lists over 45,000 clones, approximately 95% of them singletons. CDR1 and CDR2 (germline): SGHRS, YFSETQ. V lost 4 bases, J lost 9 bases, and 20 bases lay in between. This CDR3 contains 15 residues. This sequence was found in a young woman in good health and CMV-seronegative. Sequenced: PBMCs. V is TRBV5-1 and J is TRBJ1-5; the D is unclear. In DNA, the CDR3 is TGCGCCAGCAGCCCACAAGGCGGGGAAGGAGGGCCCCAGCATTTT. This sequence encodes CASSPQGGEGGPQHF.